A selection of T cell receptor beta chains follows, all from one sample in a study of T cell responses to AZD1222 COVID-19 vaccine. Using immunoSEQ multiplex PCR, the repertoire was profiled, and TCRdb retains in-frame clones only, with some absent. Among 150,000 to 200,000 clones listed, roughly nine tenths were seen once. This specimen was peripheral blood, taken 28 days after the second AZD1222 dose. The receptors were gathered from an adult who received the AZD1222 COVID-19 vaccine. Both conserved end residues are part of each CDR3. Fields, in order: V gene, D gene, clone size, CDR3 length, J gene, CDR3 DNA, CDR3 protein. D genes are given only for firm matches. Clone size is stated in some rows and not others, as once, few, many or a class when expanded.

TRBV29-1,NA,NA,13,TRBJ1-1,TGCAGCGTTGGGCAGCAGATGAACACTGAAGCTTTCTTT,CSVGQQMNTEAFF
TRBV2,TRBD1,once,14,TRBJ1-2,TGTGCCAGCTCGTCGGGACAGGGAGAAATTGGCTACACCTTC,CASSSGQGEIGYTF
TRBV15,NA,NA,16,TRBJ1-6,TGTGCCACCAGCAGGATGGACGGGGCGCGTGGTTCACCCCTCCACTTT,CATSRMDGARGSPLHF
TRBV5-4,TRBD1,NA,14,TRBJ2-7,TGTGCCAGCAGCTTGTTGGGGACAGTCTACGAGCAGTACTTC,CASSLLGTVYEQYF
TRBV16,NA,NA,17,TRBJ1-5,TGTGCCAGCAGCCAAAGCGCCCCAGGGTATAGCAATCAGCCCCAGCATTTT,CASSQSAPGYSNQPQHF
TRBV28,TRBD1,once,14,TRBJ2-5,TGTGCCAGCAGTTTTCAGGGGGCGAGAGAGACCCAGTACTTC,CASSFQGARETQYF
TRBV24-1,NA,NA,14,TRBJ1-1,TGTGCCACCAGTGATTCGGGGAGGGAGACTGAAGCTTTCTTT,CATSDSGRETEAFF
TRBV6-2/TRBV6-3,TRBD1,NA,15,TRBJ2-2,TGTGCCAGCAGCCCCCAGGGGGTGGTGACCGGGGAGCTGTTTTTT,CASSPQGVVTGELFF
TRBV12-3/TRBV12-4,NA,NA,12,TRBJ1-1,TGTGCCAGCAGCGACAGTAACACTGAAGCTTTCTTT,CASSDSNTEAFF
TRBV7-2,TRBD1,NA,15,TRBJ2-6,TGTGCCAAAAGGACAGGGCCCTCTGGGGCCAACGTCCTGACTTTC,CAKRTGPSGANVLTF
TRBV5-1,NA,NA,14,TRBJ2-2,TGCGCCACCTCGGACAACGCGAACACCGGGGAGCTGTTTTTT,CATSDNANTGELFF
TRBV19,NA,NA,16,TRBJ1-4,TGTGCCAGTAGTAATAACAACAGGGAAACTAATGAAAAACTGTTTTTT,CASSNNNRETNEKLFF
TRBV19,NA,NA,11,TRBJ2-7,TGTGCCAGTAGTACCCCGGACGAGCAGTACTTC,CASSTPDEQYF
TRBV7-2,TRBD1,NA,14,TRBJ2-7,TGTGCCAGCAGCTCTCGACAGGGGTCCTACGAGCAGTACTTC,CASSSRQGSYEQYF
TRBV13,NA,NA,14,TRBJ1-3,TGTGCCAGCAGCATTCCGGGACCTGGAAACACCATATATTTT,CASSIPGPGNTIYF
TRBV6-5,TRBD1,NA,13,TRBJ1-2,TGTGCCACGATGGGACAGCACTCGATCGGCTACACCTTC,CATMGQHSIGYTF
TRBV19,NA,NA,13,TRBJ1-2,TGTGCCAGTAGTATAAGGGCAACGGGTGGCTACACCTTC,CASSIRATGGYTF